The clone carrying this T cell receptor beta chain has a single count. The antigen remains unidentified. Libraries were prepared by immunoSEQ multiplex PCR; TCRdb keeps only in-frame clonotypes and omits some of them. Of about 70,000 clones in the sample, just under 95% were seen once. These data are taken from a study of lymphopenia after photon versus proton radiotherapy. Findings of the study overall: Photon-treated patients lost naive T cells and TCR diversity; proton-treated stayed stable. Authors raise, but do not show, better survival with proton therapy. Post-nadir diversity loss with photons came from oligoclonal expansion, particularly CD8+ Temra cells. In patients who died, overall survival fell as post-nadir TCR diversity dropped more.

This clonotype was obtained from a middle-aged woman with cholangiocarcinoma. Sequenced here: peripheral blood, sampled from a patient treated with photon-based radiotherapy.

Here the CDR3 reads CAWKPGGPEAFF. In nucleotides, the CDR3 is TGTGCCTGGAAACCTGGGGGGCCTGAAGCTTTCTTT. The chain joins TRBV30 to TRBJ1-1; tentatively, D is TRBD1 (6 bases). This CDR3 region has 12 residues. Per germline, CDR1 GTSNPN and CDR2 SVGIG (reference sequence). The V gene lost 4 bases and the J gene lost 6 bases, with 12 bases spanning the gap.